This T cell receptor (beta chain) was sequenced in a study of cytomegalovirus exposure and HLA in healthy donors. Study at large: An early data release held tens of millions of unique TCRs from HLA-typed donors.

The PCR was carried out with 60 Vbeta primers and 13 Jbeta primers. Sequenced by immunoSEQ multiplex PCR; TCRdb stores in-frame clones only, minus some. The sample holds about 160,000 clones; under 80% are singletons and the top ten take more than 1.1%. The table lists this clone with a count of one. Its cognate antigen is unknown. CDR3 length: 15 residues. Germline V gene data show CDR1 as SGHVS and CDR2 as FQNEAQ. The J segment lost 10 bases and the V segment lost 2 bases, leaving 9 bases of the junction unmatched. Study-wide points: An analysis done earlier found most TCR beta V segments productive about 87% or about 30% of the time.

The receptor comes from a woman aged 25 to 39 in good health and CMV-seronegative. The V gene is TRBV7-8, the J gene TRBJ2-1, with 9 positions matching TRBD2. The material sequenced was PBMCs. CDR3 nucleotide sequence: TGTGCCAGCAGCTTATCGGGCGGGGGGGCCTGGGAGCAGTTCTTC. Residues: CASSLSGGGAWEQFF.